These 3 T cell receptor beta chains were all obtained from the same sample, sequenced in a study of patients and donors after allogeneic stem cell transplantation. Via MiXCR, TCRdb re-called the RT-PCR reads, giving one row per CDR3 protein. The sample lists about 96,000 distinct CDR3 sequences; around 48% were seen once. Sequencing was performed on blood, either unsorted or a sorted T cell fraction (not recorded which). Receptors originate from a human donor who was either an allogeneic HSCT recipient or a stem cell or donor lymphocyte infusion donor (not recorded which). It is not recorded whose cells these are; they may come from a transplant donor.

The J gene is TRBJ2-3, the V gene TRBV12-3 or TRBV12-4, with TRBD2 matching over 16 bases. The CDR3 loop spans 16 amino acids. The ends lost 5 bases at V and 9 bases at J; junction bases unmatched: 8. For the CDR3, the DNA is TGTGCCAGCAGTACAGGGACTAGCGGGAGGGGTCGGACGCAGTATTTT. This codes for CASSTGTSGRGRTQYF.

This clonotype turned up a few times. The gene calls are TRBV7-8 and TRBJ1-1, with 7 bases fitting TRBD1. V was pared by 1 base and J by 4 bases, with 3 bases of the junction left unmatched. The CDR3 covers 14 residues. In germline, CDR1 is SGHVS, CDR2 FQNEAQ. This CDR3 is CASSLVSGGTEAFF. CDR3 bases: TGTGCCAGCAGCTTAGTTTCAGGGGGCACTGAAGCTTTCTTT.

The genes are TRBV10-3 and TRBJ2-3; weak D call: TRBD1 (6 bases). CDR3 length: 15 amino acids. Germline loops: CDR1 ENHRY, CDR2 SYGVKD. Trimming removed 6 bases at V and 0 bases at J, with 13 bases between. The CDR3 nucleotides are TGTGCCATCAGGAAGGACAGCCCTAGCACAGATACGCAGTATTTT. This translates into CAIRKDSPSTDTQYF.